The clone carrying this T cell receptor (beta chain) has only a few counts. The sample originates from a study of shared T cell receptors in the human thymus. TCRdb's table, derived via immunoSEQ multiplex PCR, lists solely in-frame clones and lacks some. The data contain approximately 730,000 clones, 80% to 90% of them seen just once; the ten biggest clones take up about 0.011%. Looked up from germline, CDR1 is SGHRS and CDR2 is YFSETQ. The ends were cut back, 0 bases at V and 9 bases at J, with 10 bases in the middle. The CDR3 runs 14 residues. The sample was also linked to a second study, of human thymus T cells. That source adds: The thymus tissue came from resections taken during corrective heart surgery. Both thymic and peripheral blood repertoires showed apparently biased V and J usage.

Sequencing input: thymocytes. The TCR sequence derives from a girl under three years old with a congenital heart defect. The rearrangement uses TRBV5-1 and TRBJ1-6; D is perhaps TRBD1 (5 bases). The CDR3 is CASSLGTSLSPLHF. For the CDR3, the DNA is TGCGCCAGCAGCTTGGGGACAAGCCTTTCACCCCTCCACTTT.